This T cell receptor (beta chain) is from a study of blood T cell repertoires in COVID-19. Study-wide context: Acute-phase and convalescent COVID-19 samples originated in the United States, Italy and Spain. Sources were T cells, B-cell-depleted T cells, or PBMCs; the material itself was cDNA or gDNA.

In the study's own analysis: Estimation of nucleated cell counts relied on the amplification of reference gene primers. Produced via immunoSEQ multiplex PCR; TCRdb's table is partial and in-frame only. V, J and clone size are taken as reported in that table, and D and trimming were inferred from the DNA itself. The profile shows a few hundred thousand clones, 70% to 90% of them singletons. Seattle patient enrollment occurred during active infection, with longitudinal follow-up thereafter. Germline V CDR1 and CDR2: MNHNS, SASEGT. The CDR3 is made up of 11 amino acids. V was trimmed by 2 bases and J by 7 bases, leaving 3 bases between them.

The sequenced sample was peripheral blood. The sequence was obtained from a man aged 18-30 years with COVID-19, enrolled during active disease. The genes are TRBV6-1 and TRBJ2-4; D uncertain. The CDR3: CASSELNIQYF. The CDR3 region has the DNA TGTGCCAGCAGTGAACTGAACATTCAGTACTTC.